The 2 T cell receptor beta chains in this list originate from one sample, sequenced in a study of cytomegalovirus exposure and HLA in healthy donors. 60 Vbeta and 13 Jbeta primers were used in PCR. This table comes from immunoSEQ multiplex PCR, and its TCRdb copy is limited to in-frame clones, with some not included. The data hold about 140,000 clones, with 80% observed a single time. Sequenced material: PBMCs. These TCRs come from a male donor in good health and CMV-seronegative.

This clone was found once. Here the CDR3 DNA reads TGCAGCGTTCAGGGTTTCACCTACGAGCAGTACTTC. It yields the protein CSVQGFTYEQYF. The rearrangement joins TRBV29-1 to TRBJ2-7, with D maybe TRBD1 (5 bases). Trimming shortened V by 5 bases and J by 2 bases, and 10 bases separated the two germline ends. The germline CDR1 and CDR2 sequences are SQVTM and ANQGSEA. The length of the CDR3 is 12 residues.

The V and J genes are TRBV28 and TRBJ1-5; 7 bases line up with TRBD1. Germline lookup yields CDR1 MDHEN and CDR2 SYDVKM. This CDR3 spans 15 amino acids. The V gene end was trimmed by 4 bases and the J gene end by 5 bases; junction bases not matched to a gene: 8. CDR3 bases: TGTGCCAGCAGTTCCCCGGGGCAGGGGGATCAGCCCCAGCATTTT. Its protein is CASSSPGQGDQPQHF.